This TCR beta chain was observed in a study of T-cell reconstitution after alpha-beta-depleted transplantation in children. It was with unique molecular identifiers that the TCRbeta library was prepared. TCRdb reprocessed the PCR reads via MiXCR and lists one record per CDR3 protein. The table records some 590,000 distinct CDR3 sequences, under 12% of them present only once. The receptor was isolated from a human donor who donated a stem cell graft to a child with acute myeloid leukemia. Sequencing was performed on PBMCs from the stem cell graft donor, taken from the stem cell graft.

For the CDR3, the DNA is TGCAGTGCTGGGACCGGGCTTAGCGGGACCGCACAGTACTTC. Protein sequence: CSAGTGLSGTAQYF. The V and J genes are TRBV20-1 and TRBJ2-7, with 8 bases lining up with TRBD2. This CDR3 spans 14 amino acids. The germline gives CDR1 DFQATT, CDR2 SNEGSKA (reference sequence). V lost 5 bases, J lost 10 bases, and 16 bases stayed unmatched.